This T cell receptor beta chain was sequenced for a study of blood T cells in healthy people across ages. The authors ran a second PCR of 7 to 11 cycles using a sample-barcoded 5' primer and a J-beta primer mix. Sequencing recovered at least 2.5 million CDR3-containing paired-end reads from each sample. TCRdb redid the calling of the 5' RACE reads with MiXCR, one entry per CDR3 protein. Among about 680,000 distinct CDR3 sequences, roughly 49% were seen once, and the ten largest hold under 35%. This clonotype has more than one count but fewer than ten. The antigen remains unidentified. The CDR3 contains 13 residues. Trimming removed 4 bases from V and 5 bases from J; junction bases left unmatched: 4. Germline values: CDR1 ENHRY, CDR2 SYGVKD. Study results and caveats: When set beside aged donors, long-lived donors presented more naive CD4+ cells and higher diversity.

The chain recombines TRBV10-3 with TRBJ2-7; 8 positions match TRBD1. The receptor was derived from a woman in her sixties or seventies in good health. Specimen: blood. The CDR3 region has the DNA TGTGCCATCAGTGCTGGACAGGGTAACGAGCAGTACTTC. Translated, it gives CAISAGQGNEQYF.